This TCR beta chain was recovered during a study of OX40 agonist ivuxolimab in advanced cancers. Germline V gene data show CDR1 as SGHNT and CDR2 as YYREEE (reference sequence). V lost 5 bases, J lost 5 bases, and 17 bases stayed unmatched. The CDR3 runs to 18 residues. Only in-frame clones appear in the TCRdb table, and some are missing; sequencing was by immunoSEQ multiplex PCR. The sample gives around 91,000 clones, approximately 92% of which show up once; around 0.19% is in the top ten. This sample comprised CD4+ or CD8+ T cells sorted from blood, obtained in a trial of the OX40 agonist ivuxolimab. The J gene is TRBJ2-1, the V gene TRBV5-4; 9 bases align to TRBD1. The receptor's source is an adult with an advanced solid tumor such as melanoma, head and neck, liver or kidney cancer. The CDR3 bases are TGTGCCAGCAGGGCGGGACAGGGTGCGGAGCGGGATAACAATGAGCAGTTCTTC. Its protein is CASRAGQGAERDNNEQFF.